This TCR beta chain was documented in a study of technical replicates of blood from several donors. Clones were sequenced by immunoSEQ multiplex PCR, and TCRdb holds only the in-frame ones, with some missing. The sample has approximately 89,000 clones, 94% seen once. The material sequenced was T cells isolated from PBMCs. The origin of this receptor is a human donor in good health.

As DNA, the CDR3 is TGTGCCTCGGGACTAGCGCACAATGAGCAGTTCTTC. As protein: CASGLAHNEQFF. The rearrangement links TRBV9 to TRBJ2-1, with 10 bases identical to TRBD2. The CDR3 loop spans 12 amino acids. Germline CDR1 reads SGDLS; CDR2 reads YYNGEE. Unmatched junction bases numbered 3, after V lost 10 bases and J lost 5 bases.